The 5 T cell receptor beta chains below were found in one sample sequenced in a study of T cells after somatic rescue of genetic block (dated by TCRdb to 2020 to 2022). Library generation was performed with the immunoSEQ multiplex PCR assay. TCRdb carries this immuneACCESS record with in-frame sequences only. Its versions omit some clonotypes, under half of them owing to an unresolved V gene in the studies checked, with the rest unexplained. In all, the sample holds 100,000 to 120,000 clones, and around 90% of those were seen once. Of the sample, about 1.5% is held by the ten largest clones. Sequencing used peripheral blood mononuclear cells (PBMCs). Source of these receptors: a young woman.

The V and J genes are TRBV6-1 and TRBJ1-5; no reliable D call. The ends were cut back, 5 bases at V and 1 base at J, with 12 bases in the middle. Germline CDR1 and CDR2: MNHNS and SASEGT. This CDR3 spans 15 amino acids. The chain's CDR3 is CASSPFQESNQPQHF. CDR3 DNA: TGTGCCAGCAGTCCCTTTCAGGAGAGCAATCAGCCCCAGCATTTT.

The genes are TRBV10-1 and TRBJ2-2; 11 bases fit TRBD2. V was pared by 6 bases and J by 6 bases, with 9 bases of the junction left unmatched. CDR3 length: 16 residues. Germline CDR1 WNHNN, CDR2 SYGVQD (reference sequence). The CDR3 DNA follows: TGCGCCAGCAGGAATCCCAGACTAGCGGGGCCCGGGGAGCTGTTTTTT. Translating gives CASRNPRLAGPGELFF.

The chain couples TRBV2 to TRBJ1-3, with D perhaps matching TRBD1 (6 bases). V lost 6 bases to trimming and J lost 2 bases, with 11 bases between them. CDR1 SNHLY and CDR2 FYNNEI come from the germline V gene. The CDR3 has 14 amino acids. Here the CDR3 DNA reads TGTGCCAGCAGGCAGGGGAACACTGGAAACACCATATATTTT. The encoded protein is CASRQGNTGNTIYF. The entire variable domain, with the rest obtained from reference TRBV2 and TRBJ1-3, is as follows: EPEVTQTPSHQVTQMGQEVILRCVPISNHLYFYWYRQILGQKVEFLVSFYNNEISEKSEIFDDQFSVERPDGSNFTLKIRSTKLEDSAMYFCASRQGNTGNTIYFGEGSWLTVV.

The rearrangement links TRBV7-3 to TRBJ2-2; 11 bases match TRBD1. Germline loops: CDR1 SGHTA, CDR2 FQGTGA. The V gene end was trimmed by 7 bases and the J gene end by 5 bases; junction bases not matched to a gene: 3. The CDR3 totals 14 residues. The CDR3 DNA reads as TGTGCCAGCATGCGGGACAGGGGGACCGGGGAGCTGTTTTTT. Amino acids: CASMRDRGTGELFF.

The chain uses TRBV27 and TRBJ2-7; D is tentatively TRBD1 or TRBD2 (5 bases each). Germline CDR1 is MNHEY and CDR2 is SMNVEV (reference sequence). V was clipped by 5 bases and J by 4 bases, with 9 bases between them. This CDR3 spans 12 amino acids. The CDR3 bases are TGTGCCAGCAGTATTGGGGGTTACGAGCAGTACTTC. Its protein is CASSIGGYEQYF.